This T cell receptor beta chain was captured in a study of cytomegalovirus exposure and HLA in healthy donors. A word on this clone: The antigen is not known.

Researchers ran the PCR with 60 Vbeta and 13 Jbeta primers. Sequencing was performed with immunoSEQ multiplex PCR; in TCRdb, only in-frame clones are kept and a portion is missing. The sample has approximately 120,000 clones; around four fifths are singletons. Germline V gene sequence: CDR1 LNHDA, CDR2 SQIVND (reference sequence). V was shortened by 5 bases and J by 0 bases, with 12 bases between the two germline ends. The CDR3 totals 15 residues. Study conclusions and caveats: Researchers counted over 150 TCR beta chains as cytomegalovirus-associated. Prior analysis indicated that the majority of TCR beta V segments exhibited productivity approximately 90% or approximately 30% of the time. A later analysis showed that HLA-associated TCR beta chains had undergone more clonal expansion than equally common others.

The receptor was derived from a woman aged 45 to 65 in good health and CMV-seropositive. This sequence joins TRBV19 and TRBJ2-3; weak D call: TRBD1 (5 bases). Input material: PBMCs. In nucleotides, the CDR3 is TGTGCCAGTAGTCGACAGCTGACTAGCACAGATACGCAGTATTTT. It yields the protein CASSRQLTSTDTQYF.